The clone carrying this TCR beta chain was observed many times. Germline V gene data show CDR1 as SEHNR and CDR2 as FQNEAQ (reference sequence). The CDR3 is 17 residues long. Losses at the gene ends were 5 bases for V and 1 base for J; bases not matched to a gene: 11. The sample comes from a study of T cell repertoires in cytomegalovirus infection. TCRdb re-analysed the reads in MiXCR, keeping a single row per CDR3 protein. The sample lists roughly 130,000 distinct CDR3 sequences; 7% to 10% were seen once. This receptor was identified in a human donor in good health (CMV status not recorded). Some clones in this sample may be carry-over from other donors' samples. This chain uses TRBV7-9 with TRBJ2-1; TRBD1 aligns across 7 bases. Sequenced input: PBMCs. As DNA, the CDR3 is TGTGCCAGCAGCCTCTGGACAGGTCTCCTTTCCTACAATGAGCAGTTCTTC. Amino acids: CASSLWTGLLSYNEQFF. Together with reference TRBV7-9 and TRBJ2-1, the CDR3 gives the full variable domain: DTGVSQNPRHKITKRGQNVTFRCDPISEHNRLYWYRQTLGQGPEFLTYFQNEAQLEKSRLLSDRFSAERPKGSFSTLEIQRTEQGDSAMYLCASSLWTGLLSYNEQFFGPGTRLTVL.